A selection of T cell receptor beta chains follows, all from one sample in a study of identical twins. TCRdb processed the 5' RACE reads anew with MiXCR; each CDR3 protein has one entry. Found here are some 560,000 distinct CDR3 sequences, roughly 9.9% of them singletons; the top ten hold more than 2.5%. The data were also submitted as part of a second study, on yellow fever vaccine responses in identical twins.

The source material was PBMCs. Receptors originate from a woman younger than 30 in good health. The CDR3 runs from the conserved cysteine through the conserved F or W. The order of the fields is J gene, D gene, V gene, clone size, CDR3 DNA, CDR3 protein. D genes are given only for firm matches. The listing skips clone size in some rows; elsewhere it reads once, few, many or a size class.

>TRBJ2-3|.|TRBV10-3|few
TGTGCCATCAGTTCGGGGGCAGACACAGATACGCAGTATTTT
CAISSGADTDTQYF
>TRBJ1-1|.|TRBV29-1|.
TGCAGCGGAACGTTAGTGGTCATGAACACTGAAGCTTTCTTT
CSGTLVVMNTEAFF
>TRBJ2-7|.|TRBV7-9|many
TGTGCCAGCAGCTTACCGGGGTCCTACGAGCAGTACTTC
CASSLPGSYEQYF
>TRBJ1-1|.|TRBV7-9|.
TGTGCCAGCAGCCGGGCACAGCTAGAGAAAGCTTTCTTT
CASSRAQLEKAFF
>TRBJ2-1|TRBD2|TRBV28|few
TGTGCCAGCAGCCTCCCGGGACTAGCGATCGATGAGCAGTTCTTC
CASSLPGLAIDEQFF
>TRBJ2-7|.|TRBV3-1|many
TGTGCCAGCAGCCAAGATCCCTCTCCCTACGAGCAGTACTTC
CASSQDPSPYEQYF
>TRBJ2-7|.|TRBV6-1|few
TGTGCCAGCAGGCGGGGGACAGCTACCTACGAGCAGTACTTC
CASRRGTATYEQYF
>TRBJ2-3|.|TRBV5-6|many
TGTGCCAGCAGCTTGGCCGTAGGGGCCTCCCCAGATACGCAGTATTTT
CASSLAVGASPDTQYF
>TRBJ2-7|TRBD1|TRBV24-1|few
TGTGCCACCAGTTACGAGGACAGGCCCTCCTACGAGCAGTACTTC
CATSYEDRPSYEQYF
>TRBJ2-5|.|TRBV7-9|.
TGTGCCAGCATCTTTGAGGTGGGAGAGACCCAGTACTTC
CASIFEVGETQYF
>TRBJ2-3|TRBD2|TRBV7-9|many
TGTGCCAGCAGCTTAGCTAGCGGGACTAGCACAGATACGCAGTATTTT
CASSLASGTSTDTQYF
>TRBJ2-1|TRBD1|TRBV24-1|.
TGTGCCACCAGTGATTTGCAGGTGACCGGGACAGGGGCCCATAATGAGCAGTTCTTC
CATSDLQVTGTGAHNEQFF
>TRBJ2-7|.|TRBV6-2/TRBV6-3|.
TGTGCCAGCAGTTATAATGTGCTAGAAGCCTCCTATGAGCAGTACTTC
CASSYNVLEASYEQYF
>TRBJ2-1|.|TRBV20-1|few
TGCAGTGCTAGTAGGAGCGGAAAGGGGGGGAATGAGCAGTTCTTC
CSASRSGKGGNEQFF
>TRBJ1-1|.|TRBV3-1|many
TGTGCCAGCTCCCAACAGGGCTGGGACACTGAAGCTTTCTTT
CASSQQGWDTEAFF
>TRBJ2-7|.|TRBV29-1|.
TGCAGCGTTGCCCGGGTCGGGAACGAGCAGTACTTC
CSVARVGNEQYF
>TRBJ2-2|TRBD1|TRBV5-1|.
TGCGCCAGCAGCCCAGACAGGGGGAACACCGGGGAGCTGTTTTTT
CASSPDRGNTGELFF
>TRBJ2-2|.|TRBV5-1|few
TGCGCCAGCAGCTGGGAGGGGGTGAACACCGGGGAGCTGTTTTTT
CASSWEGVNTGELFF
>TRBJ2-3|.|TRBV23-1|few
TGCGCCAGCAGTCGTCGCCTTCGCCCTATGGGAGATACGCAGTATTTT
CASSRRLRPMGDTQYF
>TRBJ2-1|.|TRBV7-8|.
TGTGCCAGCAGCTTAGTGGGCTGGACAGAATACAATGAGCAGTTCTTC
CASSLVGWTEYNEQFF
>TRBJ2-3|TRBD2|TRBV9|.
TGTGCCAGCAGCAGCGGGGCTCCCGGGGATACGCAGTATTTT
CASSSGAPGDTQYF
>TRBJ2-7|.|TRBV28|.
TGTGCCAGCCGGAGGTTTCGGCAGGGAGGCTACGAGCAGTACTTC
CASRRFRQGGYEQYF
>TRBJ1-1|.|TRBV7-9|few
TGTGCCAGCAGCTTAGGAGGGGGGAAGGACACTGAAGCTTTCTTT
CASSLGGGKDTEAFF
>TRBJ2-3|.|TRBV5-8|.
TGTGCCAGCAGCTTCGGACAGGGAGGGTGGGGAGATACGCAGTATTTT
CASSFGQGGWGDTQYF
>TRBJ2-7|.|TRBV4-1|.
TGCGCCAGCAGCCAAGATCGGTCAGGCACCTACGAGCAGTACTTC
CASSQDRSGTYEQYF
>TRBJ2-2|TRBD2|TRBV4-2|.
TGTGCCAGCAGCCCCCGACAGGGACGAGGCACTAGCGGGAGGTGGTATGCCGGGGAGCTGTTTTTT
CASSPRQGRGTSGRWYAGELFF
>TRBJ2-1|.|TRBV20-1|.
TGCAGTCCGGAACACAGCGAGGTTAATGAGCAGTTCTTC
CSPEHSEVNEQFF
>TRBJ2-7|.|TRBV20-1|many
TGCAGTGCTAGGGTCGCTACCTCCTACGAGCAGTACTTC
CSARVATSYEQYF
>TRBJ2-7|.|TRBV4-3|.
TGCGCCAGCAGCCAAGGGATTAATCGACTTGGGGTCGAGCAGTACTTC
CASSQGINRLGVEQYF
>TRBJ2-7|.|TRBV9|.
TGTGCCAGCAGCGTTGGATCTAGCGCTCTGGAATCCTACGAGCAGTACTTC
CASSVGSSALESYEQYF
>TRBJ1-5|.|TRBV15|.
TGTGCCACCAGCAGAGGTGGACGGAGCAATCAGCCCCAGCATTTT
CATSRGGRSNQPQHF
>TRBJ1-6|.|TRBV20-1|few
TGCAGTGCTAGAGATTTAGGGAGCTCCTATAATTCACCCCTCCACTTT
CSARDLGSSYNSPLHF
>TRBJ2-1|TRBD2|TRBV19|.
TGTGCCAGTAGTATAGCAGGGACTAGACTCAATGAGCAGTTCTTC
CASSIAGTRLNEQFF
>TRBJ2-7|TRBD2|TRBV14|many
TGTGCCAGCAGCCAAGGTCCAGCGGGGGCCTACGAGCAGTACTTC
CASSQGPAGAYEQYF
>TRBJ2-7|.|TRBV7-9|.
TGTGCCAGCAGCGTGAAGGGCTCCTACGAGCAGTACTTC
CASSVKGSYEQYF
>TRBJ2-1|.|TRBV28|few
TGTGCCAGCAGTTTATTAGGGAGGAATGAGCAGTTCTTC
CASSLLGRNEQFF
>TRBJ1-5|TRBD1|TRBV20-1|many
TGCAGTGCGTCGCAGGGGGCAGACAATCAGCCCCAGCATTTT
CSASQGADNQPQHF
>TRBJ2-3|.|TRBV2|.
TGTGCCAGCAGTGAAAGGACGGTCAATCAGTATTTT
CASSERTVNQYF
>TRBJ2-2|TRBD2|TRBV12-3/TRBV12-4|many
TGTGCCAGCAGTTTTCTAGCGGGGGGAGGAGACACCGGGGAGCTGTTTTTT
CASSFLAGGGDTGELFF
>TRBJ2-5|.|TRBV6-1|many
TGTGCCAGCACCGGGGGCGTATTAGAGACCCAGTACTTC
CASTGGVLETQYF
>TRBJ2-7|.|TRBV6-1|many
TGTGCCAGCATCAATAGGCAGTCACTATCCTACGAGCAGTACTTC
CASINRQSLSYEQYF
>TRBJ2-7|TRBD1|TRBV5-5|.
TGTGCCAGCAGCATAGCCGGGACAGGGCCCTACGAGCAGTACTTC
CASSIAGTGPYEQYF
>TRBJ2-7|.|TRBV13|.
TGTGCCAGCAGCTTCAGGGGAGACCTCTACGAGCAGTACTTC
CASSFRGDLYEQYF
>TRBJ2-3|TRBD2|TRBV12-3/TRBV12-4|.
TGTGCCAGCAGTTTAGGACTAGCGGCGTACACAGATACGCAGTATTTT
CASSLGLAAYTDTQYF
>TRBJ2-7|.|TRBV2|.
TGTGCCAGCAGTGAATTTCGGCAGTCCCACGAGCAGTACTTC
CASSEFRQSHEQYF
>TRBJ2-7|TRBD2|TRBV11-2|.
TGTGCCAGCAGCTTCCGACTAGCGGAGGGCTACGAGCAGTACTTC
CASSFRLAEGYEQYF
>TRBJ2-7|TRBD1|TRBV12-3/TRBV12-4|.
TGTGCCAGCAGGGGACAGGGGCTTGGAGAGCAGTACTTC
CASRGQGLGEQYF
>TRBJ2-1|.|TRBV10-3|.
TGTGCCATCAGTCCTGGACTAACAGACAATGAGCAGTTCTTC
CAISPGLTDNEQFF